This TCR beta chain comes out of a study of blood T cell repertoires in COVID-19. Background on the study: The origin of the acute and convalescent COVID-19 samples was the United States, Italy and Spain. Nucleic acid was either cDNA or gDNA, and it came from T cells, B-cell-depleted T cells, or PBMCs.

In the original workflow: Counts of nucleated cells, estimated from reference gene primer amplification, were obtained. The assay was immunoSEQ multiplex PCR, and TCRdb's table has in-frame clones only and misses some. D and trimming were read from the DNA, whereas the V and J calls and clone size are those reported in that table. This table holds 150,000 or so clones, more than 80% found once. The CDR3 is made up of 16 amino acids. V shed 5 bases and J 6 bases; nucleotides not matched to a gene: 15. CDR1 is SGHVS, CDR2 FQNEAQ, per germline. V gene TRBV7-8 combines with J gene TRBJ1-2; 7 bases agree with TRBD1. Sequencing used peripheral blood. This receptor was obtained from a human donor in a cohort sampled during active COVID-19. CDR3 sequence: CASSRPLLTGANGYTF. The CDR3 DNA reads TGTGCCAGCAGCCGCCCCTTACTCACAGGGGCAAATGGCTACACCTTC.